This T cell receptor (beta chain) came from a study of blood T cell repertoires in COVID-19. Produced via immunoSEQ multiplex PCR; TCRdb's table is partial and in-frame only. The sample carries roughly 500,000 clones, about 91% recorded once. This CDR3 has 13 amino acids. Germline V gene sequence: CDR1 SGHTS, CDR2 YDEGEE. Trimming left V 4 bases short and J 5 bases short, with 10 bases between. The sequencing sample was made of peripheral blood. This chain connects TRBV5-8 to TRBJ1-5; a possible D gene is TRBD1 (5 bases). The receptor was isolated from a man aged 18 to 30 with COVID-19, enrolled during active disease. The CDR3 is CASSPDRDQPQHF. As DNA, the CDR3 is TGTGCCAGCAGCCCTGACAGAGATCAGCCCCAGCATTTT.